These 16 T cell receptor beta chains were all obtained from the same sample, sequenced in a study of cytomegalovirus exposure and HLA in healthy donors. This PCR relied on a set of 60 Vbeta primers and 13 Jbeta primers. Produced via immunoSEQ multiplex PCR; TCRdb's table is partial and in-frame only. The sample contains 170,000 or so clones, 80% of which appear only once. The source material was PBMCs. The receptors come from a boy between 10 and 17 years old in good health and CMV-seronegative.

The V call is TRBV7-2, the J call TRBJ2-3; TRBD2 aligns across 7 bases. The trim removed 3 bases at V and 2 bases at J, leaving 11 bases unmatched. The CDR3 sequence is 17 residues long. Germline CDR1 and CDR2: SGHTA and FQGNSA. The CDR3: CASSFSSERDYTDTQYF. The CDR3 nucleotides read TGTGCCAGCAGCTTTTCATCCGAGCGGGACTACACAGATACGCAGTATTTT.

The CDR3 is CASSRPASGSTDTQYF. The CDR3, as DNA: TGCGCCAGCAGCCGCCCGGCTAGCGGGAGCACAGATACGCAGTATTTT. J is TRBJ2-3 and V is TRBV4-1; 8 positions agree with TRBD2. CDR3 length: 16 residues. Germline V gene lookup returns CDR1 MGHRA and CDR2 YSYEKL. The V segment lost 4 bases and the J segment 0 bases; nucleotides outside the gene matches: 6.

The rearrangement uses TRBV18 and TRBJ2-7; weak D call: TRBD2 (5 bases). Trimming left V 3 bases short and J 1 base short, with 13 bases between. Germline loops: CDR1 KGHSH, CDR2 LQKENI. This CDR3 is 15 amino acids long. The CDR3 coding sequence is TGTGCCAGCTCACCCAGCTTGGGAGTTTCCTACGAGCAGTACTTC. Translation: CASSPSLGVSYEQYF.

The chain employs TRBV11-3 and TRBJ1-2; 10 bases line up with TRBD1. The CDR3 covers 15 residues. CDR1 is SGHNT, CDR2 YENEEA, per germline. V lost 5 bases and J lost 4; bases outside the gene matches: 7. The CDR3 sequence: CASSPRDRGPYGYTF. The CDR3 nucleotides are TGTGCCAGCAGCCCTCGGGACAGGGGACCCTATGGCTACACCTTC.

CDR3 sequence: CASSVDSGQGNEQFF. CDR3 sequence (DNA): TGTGCCAGCAGCGTTGACTCGGGACAGGGAAATGAGCAGTTCTTC. V is TRBV9 and J is TRBJ2-1; TRBD1 agrees at 9 bases. Unmatched junction bases numbered 7, after V lost 2 bases and J lost 7 bases. Germline CDR1 and CDR2: SGDLS and YYNGEE. The CDR3 runs 15 residues. Looking up the rest from reference TRBV9 and TRBJ2-1 gives the full variable domain: DSGVTQTPKHLITATGQRVTLRCSPRSGDLSVYWYQQSLDQGLQFLIQYYNGEERAKGNILERFSAQQFPDLHSELNLSSLELGDSALYFCASSVDSGQGNEQFFGPGTRLTVL.

J is TRBJ2-7 and V is TRBV28, with a possible D match to TRBD1 (5 bases). V shed 6 bases and J shed 4 bases, with 19 bases lying between them. The CDR3 runs to 15 residues. CDR1 and CDR2 from the germline V gene are MDHEN and SYDVKM. CDR3 sequence: CASSLRQGRRYEQYF. The CDR3 DNA sequence: TGTGCCAGCAGCTTACGTCAGGGCCGCCGATACGAGCAGTACTTC.

The chain has TRBV29-1 and TRBJ1-1, with 7 positions matching TRBD1. This CDR3 comprises 13 residues. Trimming took 6 bases from V and 0 from J; bases not matched to a gene: 4. Germline CDR1 reads SQVTM; CDR2 reads ANQGSEA. CDR3 in amino acids: CSVMGQMNTEAFF. CDR3 in DNA: TGCAGCGTAATGGGACAGATGAACACTGAAGCTTTCTTT.

About this clone itself: The sample has other DNA sequences that encode this CDR3 too. The DNA of the CDR3 is TGTGCCAGCAGTCCGGGACAAAACTATGGCTACACCTTC. Translated: CASSPGQNYGYTF. The rearrangement uses TRBV2 and TRBJ1-2; D possibly corresponds to TRBD1 (6 bases). The CDR3 runs 13 residues. Trimming stripped 5 bases from V and 2 bases from J, with 9 bases between. The germline V gene encodes CDR1 SNHLY and CDR2 FYNNEI.

The V and J genes are TRBV4-1 and TRBJ1-2, with TRBD1 matching over 9 bases. Per germline, CDR1 MGHRA and CDR2 YSYEKL. Trimming at V came to 6 bases and at J to 8 bases, leaving 10 bases not matched to a gene. The CDR3 runs to 14 residues. Here the CDR3 DNA reads TGCGCCAGCAGTCGAGCGGACAGGGGCGAAGGCTACACCTTC. This gives the protein CASSRADRGEGYTF.

In its sample, this clone was seen a few times. V is TRBV6-6 and J is TRBJ2-1, with D perhaps matching TRBD2 (6 bases). The germline V gene has CDR1 MNHNY and CDR2 SVGAGI (reference sequence). This CDR3 comprises 14 residues. Trimming pared 10 bases from V and 0 bases from J, leaving 13 bases between. The CDR3 DNA reads TGTGCCACCCTGGACGGGAGCTCCTACAATGAGCAGTTCTTC. This gives the protein CATLDGSSYNEQFF.

The J gene is TRBJ2-7, the V gene TRBV5-1; tentatively, D is TRBD1 (6 bases). Trimming left V 4 bases short and J 3 bases short, with 17 bases between. Germline CDR1 SGHRS, CDR2 YFSETQ. The CDR3 has 15 residues. The CDR3 is CASSPEWDNYYEQYF. The CDR3 DNA sequence: TGCGCCAGCAGCCCTGAATGGGACAACTACTACGAGCAGTACTTC.

The chain couples TRBV6-1 to TRBJ2-7; D not certain. V was shortened by 1 base and J by 2 bases, with 6 bases between the two germline ends. The CDR3 extends over 13 amino acids. From germline, CDR1 is MNHNS and CDR2 SASEGT. The CDR3 region is CASSEGAPYEQYF. Here the CDR3 DNA reads TGTGCCAGCAGTGAAGGGGCCCCCTACGAGCAGTACTTC.

V is TRBV7-2 and J is TRBJ2-1, with D possibly being TRBD2 (7 bases). The length of the CDR3 is 15 residues. The germline CDR1 and CDR2 sequences are SGHTA and FQGNSA. V shed 5 bases and J shed 5 bases, with 16 bases lying between them. The CDR3 region is CASSPRRGTNNEQFF. For the CDR3, the DNA is TGTGCCAGCAGCCCACGTAGGGGGACTAACAATGAGCAGTTCTTC.

This chain uses TRBV5-4 with TRBJ2-5; D is unresolved. The CDR3 contains 13 residues. CDR1 is SGHNT, CDR2 YYREEE, per germline (reference sequence). V was clipped by 4 bases and J by 3 bases, with 10 bases between them. The CDR3, as DNA: TGTGCCAGCAGCCCGAGTCTTAAAGAGACCCAGTACTTC. This encodes CASSPSLKETQYF.

This clone was found once. The chain links TRBV4-3 to TRBJ2-1, with D perhaps TRBD2 (5 bases). This CDR3 is 15 amino acids long. The germline CDR1 and CDR2 sequences are LGHNA and YSLEER. V was pared by 0 bases and J by 9 bases, with 15 bases between. The CDR3 loop reads CASSQDSSIGGEQFF. The CDR3 nucleotides are TGCGCCAGCAGCCAAGATTCTTCGATCGGAGGTGAGCAGTTCTTC.

This chain links TRBV4-2 with TRBJ2-5; 7 nucleotides agree with TRBD2. Germline V CDR1 and CDR2: LGHNA, YNFKEQ. V lost 3 bases to trimming and J lost 3 bases; unmatched junction nucleotides: 10. This CDR3 is 16 amino acids long. Here the CDR3 reads CASSQAGLPYEETQYF. As DNA, the CDR3 is TGTGCCAGCAGCCAGGCGGGACTACCCTACGAAGAGACCCAGTACTTC.